These T cell receptor beta chains were read from a single sample in a study of PD-1 blockade in classical Hodgkin lymphoma. Clones were read by immunoSEQ multiplex PCR, and TCRdb kept only the in-frame ones, dropping some. The data show tens of thousands of clones, 89% seen once. What was sequenced was CD4+ T cells from blood. The receptors were gathered from a human donor with classical Hodgkin lymphoma. CDR3s include the opening cysteine and the closing phenylalanine or tryptophan. D genes are given only for firm matches. A clone size is listed for some rows: how often the clone was seen (once, few, many), or a class if it is expanded.

>.|TRBD2|TRBV9|TRBJ2-7
TGTGCCAGCAGCGCATCTTCTAGCGGGATATATTACGAGCAGTACTTC
CASSASSSGIYYEQYF
>.|.|TRBV9|TRBJ2-1
TGTGCCAGCAGCGTTGGGGACTTCGGAGCCTACAATGAGCAGTTCTTC
CASSVGDFGAYNEQFF
>.|.|TRBV19|TRBJ1-1
TGTGCCATTTCCCTGGGGGACGGCACTGAAGCTTTCTTT
CAISLGDGTEAFF
>.|.|TRBV4-1|TRBJ1-4
TGCGCCAGCAGCCAGTATCCGGTGACAGCTAATGAAAAACTGTTTTTT
CASSQYPVTANEKLFF
>.|TRBD1|TRBV7-2|TRBJ1-5
TGTGCCAGCAGCTTATACTTTAGGACAGGGAACGATCAGCCCCAGCATTTT
CASSLYFRTGNDQPQHF
>.|.|TRBV9|TRBJ1-2
TGTGCCAGCAGCCCTCAGGACGGAAACTATGGCTACACCTTC
CASSPQDGNYGYTF
>.|.|TRBV4-2|TRBJ1-1
TGTGCCAGCAGCCAAGAAGCCCGGATATTGAACACTGAAGCTTTCTTT
CASSQEARILNTEAFF
>.|.|TRBV28|TRBJ1-5
TGTGCCAGCAGTCTCCTCGGACAGTTAGATCAGCCCCAGCATTTT
CASSLLGQLDQPQHF
>.|.|TRBV5-1|TRBJ2-2
TGCGCCAGCAGCAGAGCGTCATACACCGGGGAGCTGTTTTTT
CASSRASYTGELFF
>.|.|TRBV9|TRBJ2-3
TGTGCCAGCAGCACCAGAGGGGTTTGGGTGGCAGATACGCAGTATTTT
CASSTRGVWVADTQYF
>.|.|TRBV5-1|TRBJ1-4
TGCGCCAGCAGCCCAGGACCCATAGGAGGGGAAAAACTGTTTTTT
CASSPGPIGGEKLFF
>.|.|TRBV5-1|TRBJ2-7
TGCGCCAGCAGCTTTGGGTATCTGACAGGTAACTACGAGCAGTACTTC
CASSFGYLTGNYEQYF
>few|.|TRBV2|TRBJ2-7
TGTGCCACCGGCGACAGGTACTACGAGCAGTACTTC
CATGDRYYEQYF
>.|.|TRBV5-1|TRBJ2-3
TGCGCCAGCAGCTTGGTATCAGCTAGCACAGATACGCAGTATTTT
CASSLVSASTDTQYF
>.|.|TRBV13|TRBJ1-1
TGTGCCAGCGCAGAAGGGGGGAACACTGAAGCTTTCTTT
CASAEGGNTEAFF
>.|TRBD2|TRBV6-6|TRBJ2-1
TGTGCCAGCAGTTCCTCTAGCGGGAGAGGGGATGAGCAGTTCTTC
CASSSSSGRGDEQFF
>.|.|TRBV2|TRBJ2-3
TGTGCCAGCAGTGCGGGTTACACAGATACGCAGTATTTT
CASSAGYTDTQYF
>.|TRBD1|TRBV19|TRBJ2-7
TGTGCCAGTAGAAAGGGACAGGGCTCCTACGAGCAGTACTTC
CASRKGQGSYEQYF
>.|TRBD2|TRBV10-2|TRBJ2-2
TGCGCCAGCAGACTAGCGCAGACCGGGGAGCTGTTTTTT
CASRLAQTGELFF
>.|.|TRBV6-1|TRBJ2-7
TGTGCCACCTCCTACGAGCAGTACTTC
CATSYEQYF
>few|.|TRBV20-1|TRBJ1-3
TGCAGTGCTAGTTACGGAAACACCATATATTTT
CSASYGNTIYF
>.|.|TRBV6-6|TRBJ1-5
TGTGCCAGCAGCCCTGTGGACGGAATGGGAATACAGCCCCAGCATTTT
CASSPVDGMGIQPQHF
>.|.|TRBV7-3|TRBJ2-1
TGTGCCAGCAGCTTAATCCGGAGCTCCTACAATGAGCAGTTCTTC
CASSLIRSSYNEQFF
>.|.|TRBV7-2|TRBJ1-2
TGTGCCAGCAGCTTAGCGCACGAAGATGGCTATGGCTACACCTTC
CASSLAHEDGYGYTF
>few|.|TRBV30|TRBJ1-1
TGTGCCTGGAGTTTTCTGACAACTACTGAAGCTTTCTTT
CAWSFLTTTEAFF
>.|.|TRBV20-1|TRBJ2-3
TGCAGTGCTGAGGACACAGATACGCAGTATTTT
CSAEDTDTQYF
>few|TRBD1|TRBV28|TRBJ1-5
TGTGCCAGCAGTTTAGGGGTTACAGGGGGAGGTCAGCCCCAGCATTTT
CASSLGVTGGGQPQHF
>few|.|TRBV7-2|TRBJ1-6
TGTGCCAGCAGCTTAGTAGTCCTGGGTTCACCCCTCCACTTT
CASSLVVLGSPLHF
>.|TRBD2|TRBV27|TRBJ2-1
TGTGCCAGCAGCCAATCCGGGACTAGCGGGGGGGCTCGGTTCTTC
CASSQSGTSGGARFF
>.|TRBD1|TRBV6-1|TRBJ1-4
TGTGCCAGCAGTGGGGGACAGGGGACTAAACTGTTTTTT
CASSGGQGTKLFF
>.|.|TRBV27|TRBJ2-3
TGTGCCAGCAGTTTTGTGGGGGATACGCAGTATTTT
CASSFVGDTQYF
>.|.|TRBV7-9|TRBJ1-1
TGTGCCAGCAGCTTTACCACGAACACTGAAGCTTTCTTT
CASSFTTNTEAFF
>.|.|TRBV7-2|TRBJ2-1
TGTGCCAGCAGCTTAGGGCGGGGAACCTACAATGAGCAGTTCTTC
CASSLGRGTYNEQFF
>.|.|TRBV10-3|TRBJ2-2
TGTGCCATCAGTGTTAGTGGCAGCGAGACCGGGGAGCTGTTTTTT
CAISVSGSETGELFF
>.|TRBD2|TRBV5-1|TRBJ2-7
TGCGCCAGCAGACCCCGGGAGGGCACTCCCTACGAGCAGTACTTC
CASRPREGTPYEQYF
>.|TRBD1|TRBV6-1|TRBJ2-1
TGTGCCAGCAGTGCTTGGGGGACAGGGGTTTCCTACAATGAGCAGTTCTTC
CASSAWGTGVSYNEQFF
>.|TRBD2|TRBV2|TRBJ2-3
TGTGCCAGTGAAGGCCGGGAGGGGGGAGATACGCAGTATTTT
CASEGREGGDTQYF
>.|.|TRBV2|TRBJ1-2
TGTGCCAGCAGTAACAGGGTTGCAAGCTACACCTTC
CASSNRVASYTF
>.|.|TRBV5-1|TRBJ2-7
TGCGCCAGCAGCCTGGGACCGGGGATCTACGAGCAGTACTTC
CASSLGPGIYEQYF
>.|.|TRBV15|TRBJ1-6
TGTGCCACCAGCGAGATTAGGGGTAATTCACCCCTCCACTTT
CATSEIRGNSPLHF
>.|.|TRBV2|TRBJ1-5
TGTGCCAGCAGAGTCCAGGGGAGCAATCAGCCCCAGCATTTT
CASRVQGSNQPQHF
>.|TRBD2|TRBV12-5|TRBJ2-1
TGTGCTAGTGGCACGATCGGGACTAGCGGAGGGGGGAACTCCTACAATGAGCAGTTCTTC
CASGTIGTSGGGNSYNEQFF
>.|.|TRBV7-9|TRBJ1-2
TGTGCCAGCAGCTTAGGGACAAATAATGGCTACACCTTC
CASSLGTNNGYTF
>.|TRBD1|TRBV19|TRBJ1-5
TGTGCCAGCCAAGAGGACAGGGGGCTAGGAGGCAATCAGCCCCAGCATTTT
CASQEDRGLGGNQPQHF
>.|TRBD1|TRBV18|TRBJ1-6
TGTGCCAGCGCCGGACGACAGGGAAATAATTCACCCCTCCACTTT
CASAGRQGNNSPLHF
>.|.|TRBV25-1|TRBJ1-2
TGTGCCAGCAGTGAATCGACCGGGGGGCGCGGGGGCTACACCTTC
CASSESTGGRGGYTF
>.|TRBD1|TRBV7-2|TRBJ1-5
TGTGCCAGCAGCTTAGTTTCAGGGGGCAGTGGCAATCAGCCCCAGCATTTT
CASSLVSGGSGNQPQHF
>.|TRBD1|TRBV9|TRBJ1-2
TGTGCCAGCAGCGTAGAGGTAGGGGGCATCAGTGGCTACACCTTC
CASSVEVGGISGYTF
>once|.|TRBV6-5|TRBJ1-1
TGTGCCAGCAGTTCCACGTCGGGGGACACTGAAGCTTTCTTT
CASSSTSGDTEAFF
>.|.|TRBV6-1|TRBJ1-5
TGTGCCAGCAGTGCCCGGCCCTGGCTCTTTAGCAATCAGCCCCAGCATTTT
CASSARPWLFSNQPQHF
>.|TRBD1|TRBV4-2|TRBJ2-7
TGTGCCAGCAGCCAACGGGCCGGGACAGGGGTCGAAGGGGAGCAGTACTTC
CASSQRAGTGVEGEQYF
>.|.|TRBV7-2|TRBJ2-7
TGTGCCAGCAGCCCCCGACCTATAGGGAGCGGCTACAACGAGCAGTACTTC
CASSPRPIGSGYNEQYF
>.|.|TRBV19|TRBJ2-1
TGTGCCAGTAGTATCAACCTCCCAGGGGCTACTGAGCAGTTCTTC
CASSINLPGATEQFF
>.|TRBD1|TRBV19|TRBJ1-5
TGTGCCAGTAATCCCCCCCACAGGGGCCTTCATCAGCCCCAGCATTTT
CASNPPHRGLHQPQHF
>.|TRBD2|TRBV10-3|TRBJ2-6
TGTGCCATCAGTGAAGGCCCCGGACTAGCGTCCCTGAGCTCTGGGGCCAACGTCCTGACTTTC
CAISEGPGLASLSSGANVLTF
>.|.|TRBV7-6|TRBJ2-1
TGTGCCAGTACCAGTGAACCTGCTTACAATGAGCAGTTCTTC
CASTSEPAYNEQFF
>.|.|TRBV4-3|TRBJ1-4
TGCGCCAGCAGCCAAGAGGCCAGGCGTCTGGAAAAACTGTTTTTT
CASSQEARRLEKLFF
>.|TRBD1|TRBV29-1|TRBJ2-2
TGCAGCGTGCAAACAGGGGTTTGGACCGGGGAGCTGTTTTTT
CSVQTGVWTGELFF
>.|TRBD2|TRBV5-6|TRBJ2-1
TGTGCCAGCAGTTATTCCTTCGGGACTAGGACTTTAAATGAGCAGTTCTTC
CASSYSFGTRTLNEQFF